Listed here is a single T cell receptor (beta chain). As yet, its antigen is unknown. This CDR3 region has 14 residues. The V gene's germline CDR1 is SEHNR and CDR2 FQNEAQ (reference sequence). The V gene lost 2 bases and the J gene lost 5 bases, with 11 bases spanning the gap. Next came a second PCR, run for about 7 to 11 cycles, which used a sample-barcoded 5' primer along with a J-beta primer mix. One entry per CDR3 protein, called by TCRdb with MiXCR from the 5' RACE reads. The top ten clones hold approximately 14% of a sample with around 1,100,000 distinct CDR3 sequences, around two fifths of them seen once. The data belong to a study of blood T cells in healthy people across ages. Study summary: Capture via template switching afforded approximately one barcoded beta molecule per two T cells.

Study-level results: Any conclusive comparison of naive versus antigen-experienced cells was prevented by using unsorted PBMCs. Naive T cell percentage and TCR beta diversity correlated strongly.

The chain joins TRBV7-9 to TRBJ2-3, with D perhaps TRBD1 or TRBD2 (6 bases each). The material sequenced was blood. The sequence came from a man younger than 35 in good health. Here the CDR3 reads CASSLRGARDTQYF. CDR3 nucleotides: TGTGCCAGCAGCTTAAGGGGGGCACGAGATACGCAGTATTTT.